Each of the 32 T cell receptor beta chains below was sequenced from the same sample in a study of tumor and adjacent non-tumor tissue in lung cancer. The template was RNA from unsorted bulk tissue. The normal lung tissue was taken more than 3 cm from the tumor edge. Three rounds of nested PCR, following a modified ARM-PCR protocol, produced the TCRbeta library. MiXCR was run by TCRdb on the multiplex PCR reads, yielding one entry per CDR3 protein. The data show over 80,000 distinct CDR3 sequences, 80% seen once. The sequencing input was distant non-tumor lung tissue. These receptors originate from a man in his sixties with small cell lung cancer.

Comments on this clonotype: Germline and junction disagree at one end, which may indicate a read error. This chain joins TRBV6-6 and TRBJ2-1, with D perhaps matching TRBD2 (6 bases). The CDR3 runs to 16 residues. Germline values: CDR1 MNHNY, CDR2 SVGAGI (reference sequence). CDR3 nucleotides: TGTGCCAGCACTCTTAGCGGTCATAACTCCTATAATGAGCAGTTCTTC. Its protein is CASTLSGHNSYNEQFF.

In the case of this clonotype: One end of the junction varies from germline; a read error may be responsible. This chain links TRBV6-1 with TRBJ1-5, with 7 bases that match TRBD1. The CDR3 has 13 residues. Germline V CDR1 and CDR2: MNHNS, SASEGT. The CDR3 DNA follows: TGTGCCAACAGTGAACAGGGGTGGCAGTCCCAGCATTTT. This sequence encodes CANSEQGWQSQHF.

A note on this clonotype: A much larger clone is a single base away; this may be a read error. This chain uses TRBV6-6 with TRBJ2-4; D is unresolved. V gave up 4 bases and J gave up 0 bases, with 10 bases separating them. The CDR3 runs to 15 residues. Germline values: CDR1 MNHNY, CDR2 SVGAGI (reference sequence). This CDR3 reads CASSFTDLAKNIQYF. In DNA form, the CDR3 reads TGTGCCAGCAGTTTTACTGACTTAGCCAAAAACATTCAGTACTTC.

This chain joins TRBV4-1 and TRBJ1-4; D uncertain. Looked up from germline, CDR1 is MGHRA and CDR2 is YSYEKL. The CDR3 extends over 15 amino acids. V shed 11 bases and J shed 5 bases, with 21 bases lying between them. In nucleotides, the CDR3 is TGCGCCGGCGGCCAAGTGAGCACCCCGAATGAAAAACTGTTTTTT. This sequence encodes CAGGQVSTPNEKLFF.

This clonotype has a handful of counts. A much larger clone differs from this one at a single base, so this may be a read error. The chain is built from TRBV5-4 and TRBJ1-1; 10 bases are shared with TRBD1. The CDR3 consists of 15 residues. Germline loops: CDR1 SGHNT, CDR2 YYREEE (reference sequence). CDR3 nucleotide sequence: TGTGCCAACAGCTCGGGACAGGGGTGGGGCACTGAAGCTTTCTTT. Translating it yields CANSSGQGWGTEAFF.

The chain recombines TRBV24-1 with TRBJ2-2, with 7 bases fitting TRBD2. This CDR3 is 16 amino acids long. Germline values: CDR1 KGHDR, CDR2 SFDVKD. J gave up 5 bases and V 4 bases, and 9 bases lay outside the gene matches. The CDR3 DNA follows: TGTGCCACCAGTGACCATAGCGGGCTGAATACCGGGGAGCTGTTTTTT. The encoded protein is CATSDHSGLNTGELFF.

On this clonotype: The junction and the germline gene differ at one end; a read error may be behind it. This chain uses TRBV10-3 with TRBJ2-5; D might be TRBD1 or TRBD2, each matching 6 bases. Germline V gives CDR1 ENHRY, CDR2 SYGVKD. CDR3 length equals 15 residues. This chain's CDR3 is CVITQGTRGGETQYF. The CDR3 nucleotides are TGTGTCATCACCCAAGGGACAAGGGGAGGAGAGACCCAGTACTTC.

Points on this clonotype: Without the conserved terminal phenylalanine or tryptophan, this CDR3 likely stems from a read error. J is TRBJ2-1 and V is TRBV11-2; D is ambiguous. V was clipped by 7 bases and J by 8 bases, with 12 bases between them. The CDR3 spans 12 residues. Germline assignment: CDR1 SGHAT and CDR2 FQNNGV. The CDR3 bases are TGTGCCAGCAACTTGGGTTCCTATGAGCAGTTCTTA. This sequence encodes CASNLGSYEQFL.

The chain combines TRBV11-3 with TRBJ1-4; TRBD1 matches at 7 bases. The V gene end was trimmed by 9 bases and the J gene end by 7 bases; junction bases not matched to a gene: 14. This CDR3 comprises 15 residues. The V gene's germline CDR1 is SGHNT and CDR2 YENEEA. In DNA, the CDR3 is TGTGCCAGATCATCTAAAGGACAGGAACGTGAAAAACTGTTTTTT. This codes for CARSSKGQEREKLFF. Full variable domain (missing parts from reference TRBV11-3 and TRBJ1-4): EAGVVQSPRYKIIEKKQPVAFWCNPISGHNTLYWYLQNLGQGPELLIRYENEEAVDDSQLPKDRFSAERLKGVDSTLKIQPAELGDSAVYLCARSSKGQEREKLFFGSGTQLSVL.

The V gene is TRBV30, the J gene TRBJ2-1, with TRBD2 as a possible D gene (5 bases). CDR3 size: 13 residues. Germline assignment: CDR1 GTSNPN and CDR2 SVGIG (reference sequence). Trimming shortened V by 3 bases and J by 13 bases, and 19 bases separated the two germline ends. This chain's CDR3 is CAWRTTRSSEQFF. The CDR3, as DNA: TGTGCCTGGAGGACAACTAGGTCCAGTGAACAGTTCTTC. Full variable domain (remainder filled in from reference TRBV30 and TRBJ2-1): SQTIHQWPATLVQPVGSPLSLECTVEGTSNPNLYWYRQAAGRGLQLLFYSVGIGQISSEVPQNLSASRPQDRQFILSSKKLLLSDSGFYLCAWRTTRSSEQFFGPGTRLTVL.

The J gene is TRBJ2-5, the V gene TRBV20-1; 9 nucleotides agree with TRBD1. Germline loops: CDR1 DFQATT, CDR2 SNEGSKA (reference sequence). The ends lost 4 bases at V and 5 bases at J; junction bases unmatched: 17. This CDR3 is built from 17 residues. This CDR3 is CSAIPGQGCFEAETQYF. CDR3 sequence (DNA): TGCAGTGCTATCCCGGGACAGGGATGTTTCGAGGCGGAGACCCAGTACTTC.

In regard to this clonotype: With a much larger clone just one base away, this may be a read error. The CDR3 does not end in the conserved phenylalanine or tryptophan, so this is likely a read error. The rearrangement joins TRBV20-1 to TRBJ2-3; 11 bases match TRBD2. The CDR3 sequence is 19 residues long. CDR1 DFQATT and CDR2 SNEGSKA come from the germline V gene (reference sequence). J was trimmed by 4 bases and V by 0 bases; bases with no gene match: 15. CDR3 in DNA: TGCAGTGCTAGAGATGGGTCCCCGACTAGCGGGATTGGAGCAGATACGCAGTATCTT. It encodes CSARDGSPTSGIGADTQYL.

This clonotype was seen once. The junction differs from germline at one of its ends, possibly a read error. In DNA form, the CDR3 reads TGCGCCTGCAGCCGAGGGGAGTCCGACTCCTATGGTTACACCTTC. Protein: CACSRGESDSYGYTF. V usage is TRBV4-1 and J usage is TRBJ1-2, with D perhaps TRBD1 (5 bases). Germline V gives CDR1 MGHRA, CDR2 YSYEKL. The CDR3 spans 15 residues.

The chain recombines TRBV4-1 with TRBJ1-2; D remains ambiguous. This CDR3 comprises 17 residues. V was cut by 5 bases and J by 0 bases, with 19 bases left in between. Germline CDR1 reads MGHRA; CDR2 reads YSYEKL. CDR3 loop: CASSYEYGRPTNYGYTF. The CDR3 DNA sequence: TGCGCCAGCAGCTATGAATACGGCAGGCCAACTAACTATGGCTACACCTTC.

Regarding this clonotype: Mismatch with germline at one junction end may stem from a read error. The chain links TRBV7-9 to TRBJ1-2, with a tentative D call TRBD1 (6 bases). CDR3 length: 15 amino acids. Germline loops: CDR1 SEHNR, CDR2 FQNEAQ (reference sequence). CDR3 sequence reads: CASTLKAGEEYGHTF. CDR3 DNA sequence: TGTGCCAGCACCTTAAAGGCAGGGGAAGAGTATGGCCACACCTTC.

This clonotype is medium-sized by share. The chain recombines TRBV11-2 with TRBJ2-5; D could derive from TRBD1 or TRBD2 (5 bases each). Germline V gene lookup returns CDR1 SGHAT and CDR2 FQNNGV. This CDR3 is built from 12 residues. V dropped 5 bases and J dropped 14 bases, with 18 bases sitting between them. The CDR3 reads CASSVTGTQEYF. The CDR3 DNA follows: TGTGCCAGCAGCGTAACCGGGACCCAAGAATACTTC.

About this clonotype: The germline gene is not matched at one end of the junction; a read error may be the cause. The CDR3 sequence: CASIRGETQYF. CDR3 coding DNA: TGTGCCAGCATCCGGGGTGAGACCCAGTACTTC. V is TRBV4-1 and J is TRBJ2-5; a possible D gene is TRBD2 (5 bases). This CDR3 is built from 11 residues. CDR1 and CDR2 from the germline V gene are MGHRA and YSYEKL.

A note on this clonotype: The junction does not match germline at one end; this may be a read error. The rearrangement links TRBV11-1 to TRBJ2-1, with 9 bases matching TRBD2. CDR3 size: 18 residues. Germline V gene sequence: CDR1 SGHAT, CDR2 FQDESV (reference sequence). The CDR3 loop is CASNSESRNSGSGNEQFF. DNA of the CDR3: TGTGCCAGCAACTCAGAATCGAGGAATAGCGGGAGTGGTAATGAACAGTTCTTC.

As concerns this clonotype: An end of the junction differs from the germline gene, which may be a read error. The chain combines TRBV5-1 with TRBJ2-5; no clear D. CDR3 size: 13 residues. CDR1 and CDR2 from the germline V gene are SGHRS and YFSETQ. CDR3 loop: CASSSSLQETQYF. Written as DNA, the CDR3 is TGCGCTAGCAGCTCGTCACTCCAAGAGACCCAGTACTTC.

This clonotype was observed once. A read error may account for a junction end that differs from germline. V is TRBV6-1 and J is TRBJ2-2; 10 bases map to TRBD2. The CDR3 is 18 residues long. The germline V gene has CDR1 MNHNS and CDR2 SASEGT. CDR3 in DNA: TGTGCCAGCAGTTATTCCGCCAGGACTAGCGGCCCGGGCGGGGACCTGTTTTTT. It yields the protein CASSYSARTSGPGGDLFF.

As for this clonotype: One end of the junction is discordant with germline, which a read error may explain. The V call is TRBV29-1, the J call TRBJ1-2, with no clear D. CDR1 and CDR2 (germline): SQVTM, ANQGSEA. CDR3 length: 12 amino acids. In DNA, the CDR3 is TGCAGCGTTGCAACATGGAGCTATGGTTACACCTTC. Residues: CSVATWSYGYTF.

This chain connects TRBV2 to TRBJ1-1; 8 positions match TRBD1. The CDR3 loop spans 13 amino acids. Trimming at V came to 4 bases and at J to 2 bases, leaving 0 bases not matched to a gene. Germline V gives CDR1 SNHLY, CDR2 FYNNEI. In DNA, the CDR3 is TGTGCCAGCAGTGCAGGGGGCAACACTGAAGCTTTCTTT. Protein: CASSAGGNTEAFF.

Remarks on this clonotype: The junction departs from the called germline gene at one end, perhaps through a read error. V and J are TRBV11-3 and TRBJ2-3; weak D call: TRBD2 (5 bases). The CDR3 is 17 amino acids. Per germline, CDR1 SGHNT and CDR2 YENEEA. CDR3: CVSSGTESGSPIDTQYF. The CDR3 nucleotides read TGTGTCAGCAGTGGAACAGAGAGCGGTTCCCCCATAGATACGCAGTATTTT.

As concerns this clonotype: One end of the junction fails to match germline, which may point to a read error. The V gene is TRBV11-2, the J gene TRBJ1-1, with TRBD1 matching over 8 bases. The CDR3 has 15 amino acids. CDR1 and CDR2 from the germline V gene are SGHAT and FQNNGV. The chain's CDR3 is CASSLVTGGYTEVFF. In DNA form, the CDR3 reads TGTGCCAGTAGCTTAGTAACAGGGGGATACACTGAAGTTTTCTTT.

Comments on this clonotype: Its ends do not fully match the called genes, so a read error is possible. The CDR3 sequence is CASCQDLAGKGYNEQFF. The CDR3 DNA is TGTGCCAGCTGCCAAGACTTAGCCGGGAAAGGATACAATGAGCAGTTCTTC. The chain joins TRBV4-2 to TRBJ2-1; D may be TRBD2 (5 bases). This CDR3 comprises 17 residues. Per the germline V gene, CDR1 is LGHNA and CDR2 is YNFKEQ.

On this clonotype: Its ends do not fully match the called genes, so a read error is possible. The chain links TRBV13 to TRBJ1-2; no clear D. Germline CDR1 PRHDT, CDR2 FYEKMQ (reference sequence). The CDR3 is 15 residues long. CDR3 coding DNA: TGTGCCAGCAGCTTTAGGCTCAGGCCAATGGAGGGCTACATCTTC. Translation: CASSFRLRPMEGYIF.

On this clonotype: One end of the junction varies from germline; a read error may be responsible. This chain links TRBV11-1 with TRBJ1-1, with TRBD1 as a possible D gene (6 bases). Germline lookup yields CDR1 SGHAT and CDR2 FQDESV (reference sequence). CDR3 length equals 14 residues. CDR3 sequence (DNA): TGTGCCAGTAGCCTGGACAGCCTGATCACTGAAGGTTTCTTT. Its protein product is CASSLDSLITEGFF.

This clonotype came up a few times. A much larger clone sits a single nucleotide away, making a read error possible. The chain is built from TRBV6-2 or TRBV6-3 and TRBJ2-1; maybe TRBD2 (7 bases). V lost 6 bases and J 8 bases, leaving 29 bases between the germline ends. Germline V lookup: CDR1 MNHEY, CDR2 SVGEGT. The CDR3 consists of 18 residues. The DNA of the CDR3 is TGTGCCAGCAGACGGGCCGGGACTAACGGGAGAAGGGGGTATGAGCAGTTCTTC. Translating gives CASRRAGTNGRRGYEQFF.

Regarding this clonotype: The CDR3 end shows no conserved phenylalanine or tryptophan, and so a read error is likely. The V and J genes are TRBV20-1 and TRBJ1-2, with 7 bases identical to TRBD1. CDR3 length: 14 residues. Germline values: CDR1 DFQATT, CDR2 SNEGSKA (reference sequence). CDR3 protein: CSAPRRDREYDYTS. The CDR3 region has the DNA TGCAGTGCACCTAGGAGGGACAGAGAGTATGACTACACCTCC.

As for this clonotype: The CDR3 does not end in the conserved phenylalanine or tryptophan, so this is likely a read error. The rearrangement uses TRBV30 and TRBJ2-1; D unresolved. Between the trimmed V and J ends, which lost 1 base and 8 bases, there was a span of 9 bases. Germline CDR1 GTSNPN, CDR2 SVGIG (reference sequence). The length of the CDR3 is 12 residues. The CDR3 loop is CAWSDRNDEQFS. The CDR3 DNA reads as TGTGCCTGGAGTGACCGAAACGATGAGCAGTTCTCT.

Concerning this clonotype: A read error may account for a junction end that differs from germline. J is TRBJ1-3 and V is TRBV4-1; D not certain. Germline V gives CDR1 MGHRA, CDR2 YSYEKL. The CDR3 has 15 amino acids. The CDR3 reads CPSSQGGVSGDTIYF. As DNA, the CDR3 is TGCCCCAGCAGCCAAGGTGGGGTCTCTGGAGACACCATATATTTT.

This clonotype has a single count. A junction end diverges from the germline sequence, so it may reflect a read error. The V gene is TRBV12-3 or TRBV12-4, the J gene TRBJ2-1; D not resolved. The CDR3 extends over 13 amino acids. This CDR3 reads CTSSLGLYNGQFF. CDR3 DNA sequence: TGTACCAGCAGTTTAGGTCTCTACAATGGGCAGTTCTTC.